This T cell receptor (beta chain) was captured in a study of blood T cells in healthy people across ages. The table lists this clonotype with a few counts. Then a second PCR, running roughly 7 to 11 cycles, was carried out with a sample-barcoded 5' primer and a J-beta primer mix. Each CDR3 protein is one row after TCRdb ran MiXCR on the 5' RACE reads. In the table there are approximately 780,000 distinct CDR3 sequences, 20% to 30% of which are singletons. Between the trimmed V and J ends, which lost 1 base and 1 base, there was a span of 14 bases. The CDR3 covers 18 residues. Germline V gene lookup returns CDR1 SGHAT and CDR2 FQNNGV. These sequences were also reported in another study, on T cells of mothers and their children.

The receptor was isolated from a boy younger than 18 in good health. The specimen was blood. This chain connects TRBV11-2 to TRBJ2-6; perhaps TRBD2 as D (5 bases). CDR3 amino acids: CASSLVFPRRSGANVLTF. The CDR3 DNA reads TGTGCCAGCAGCTTAGTTTTCCCTAGGAGGTCTGGGGCCAACGTCCTGACTTTC.